What follows is one TCR beta chain and its context. Every one of the patients relapsed after autologous stem cell transplantation (brentuximab vedotin exposure was variable). Sequencing was performed with immunoSEQ multiplex PCR; in TCRdb, only in-frame clones are kept and a portion is missing. The sample shows approximately 50,000 clones, 73% of them seen only once. This sample stems from a study of PD-1 blockade in classical Hodgkin lymphoma. The CDR3 covers 15 residues. Germline V gene data show CDR1 as GTSNPN and CDR2 as SVGIG (reference sequence). With 0 bases clipped from V and 0 bases from J, the junction kept 1 base outside the gene matches.

This TCR came from a human donor with classical Hodgkin lymphoma. V is TRBV30 and J is TRBJ1-5, with 8 bases aligning to TRBD1. This specimen was peripheral blood mononuclear cells (PBMCs), taken before the second cycle of nivolumab. The CDR3: CAWSVQGVSNQPQHF. CDR3 coding DNA: TGTGCCTGGAGTGTACAGGGGGTTAGCAATCAGCCCCAGCATTTT.